The clone carrying this T cell receptor (beta chain) appeared a single time. Its antigen remains unidentified. CDR1 and CDR2 from the germline V gene are LNHDA and SQIVND (reference sequence). The V end was cut by 6 bases, the J end by 4 bases, with 15 bases between. This CDR3 has 14 amino acids. TCRdb reprocessed the 5' RACE reads with MiXCR, giving one entry per CDR3 protein. The repertoire holds some 240,000 distinct CDR3 sequences, with about 8.9% as singletons. This specimen belongs to a study of identical twins. Study-wide findings and caveats: Out-of-frame alpha sequences common to twins exhibited a surplus of low generation probability. Clonotypes of the beta chain that were abundant in cord blood carried fewer insertions (memory repertoires showed none). Twins showed weaker excess sharing in their beta out-of-frame sequences. Out-of-frame TCR alpha sharing in monozygotic twins exceeded recombination model predictions.

Another study also made use of these data, one on yellow fever vaccine responses in identical twins.

This chain uses TRBV19 with TRBJ1-1, with D perhaps TRBD1 (6 bases). Sequenced input: CD8+ T cells sorted from blood. The TCR originated in a woman between 18 and 29 years old in good health. In DNA, the CDR3 is TGTGCCAGTAGCTCCAACAGGGTAGGCACTGAAGCTTTCTTT. It yields the protein CASSSNRVGTEAFF.